This entry lists 24 T cell receptor beta chains sequenced from one sample in a study of early T cells in non-severe SARS-CoV-2 infection. TCRdb itself ran the 5' RACE reads through MiXCR, one entry per CDR3 protein. The sample carries 63,000 or so distinct CDR3 sequences, approximately 10% recorded once. Sequences were derived from whole blood, sampled at baseline. These receptors all stem from an adult who was a healthcare worker with PCR-confirmed SARS-CoV-2 infection or an uninfected control (not recorded which).

This clonotype has only a few counts. J is TRBJ2-7 and V is TRBV10-3; 11 bases line up with TRBD1. The germline V gene encodes CDR1 ENHRY and CDR2 SYGVKD. The CDR3 runs 12 residues. V gave up 8 bases and J gave up 4 bases; unmatched junction bases: 1. The CDR3 sequence: CAIGQGAYEQYF. The CDR3, as DNA: TGTGCCATCGGACAGGGGGCTTACGAGCAGTACTTC.

The chain joins TRBV12-3 or TRBV12-4 to TRBJ2-2, with D possibly being TRBD2 (5 bases). CDR3 length: 14 amino acids. Trimming took 6 bases from V and 1 from J, leaving 9 bases between them. The CDR3 protein is CASSRSGNTGELFF. CDR3 nucleotides: TGTGCCAGCAGCCGGAGCGGGAACACCGGGGAGCTGTTTTTT.

This clonotype showed up just a few times. This chain connects TRBV6-6 to TRBJ2-7; 9 bases match TRBD2. The V and J ends lost 8 bases and 6 bases, in that order; junction bases with no gene match: 11. Germline CDR1 reads MNHNY; CDR2 reads SVGAGI (reference sequence). This CDR3 contains 14 residues. Here the CDR3 DNA reads TGTGCCAGCGGGCTAGCGGGAACCGCTTTCGAGCAGTACTTC. This gives the protein CASGLAGTAFEQYF.

This clonotype was detected ten times or more. The V gene is TRBV15, the J gene TRBJ1-1; D call uncertain. The germline V gene encodes CDR1 LNHNV and CDR2 YYDKDF (reference sequence). V lost 5 bases to trimming and J lost 3 bases, with 10 bases between them. The CDR3 runs 13 residues. CDR3 in amino acids: CATSSRLDTEAFF. CDR3 in DNA: TGTGCCACCAGCTCTCGGCTGGACACTGAAGCTTTCTTT. The full variable domain, with the rest looked up from reference TRBV15 and TRBJ1-1, is DAMVIQNPRYQVTQFGKPVTLSCSQTLNHNVMYWYQQKSSQAPKLLFHYYDKDFNNEADTPDNFQSRRPNTSFCFLDIRSPGLGDTAMYLCATSSRLDTEAFFGQGTRLTVV.

In this sample, this clonotype turned up many times. This CDR3 reads CASSVGLADYANTGELFF. The CDR3 DNA reads as TGTGCCAGCAGCGTGGGACTAGCGGATTACGCGAACACCGGGGAGCTGTTTTTT. The V call is TRBV9, the J call TRBJ2-2; 11 bases are a match to TRBD2. CDR3 length equals 18 residues. V was clipped by 2 bases and J by 0 bases; unmatched bases: 6. Germline V gene data show CDR1 as SGDLS and CDR2 as YYNGEE.

A few counts support this clonotype. CDR3: CASSPSRGQLNEKLFF. The CDR3 DNA reads TGCGCCAGCAGCCCCTCCAGGGGACAGCTTAATGAAAAACTGTTTTTT. The chain is built from TRBV4-1 and TRBJ1-4; 7 positions match TRBD1. The junction had 9 bases not matched to a gene; V was cut back by 4 bases and J by 4 bases. From germline, CDR1 is MGHRA and CDR2 YSYEKL. This CDR3 contains 16 residues.

This clonotype appeared many times. The V gene is TRBV2, the J gene TRBJ2-7; D is unclear. Germline assignment: CDR1 SNHLY and CDR2 FYNNEI. This CDR3 spans 12 amino acids. V dropped 6 bases and J dropped 2 bases, with 8 bases sitting between them. This chain's CDR3 is CASSLSTYEQYF. CDR3 nucleotide sequence: TGTGCCAGCAGCCTGAGTACCTACGAGCAGTACTTC.

This clonotype was seen only a few times. J is TRBJ2-2 and V is TRBV24-1; 10 bases are a match to TRBD1. The CDR3 contains 14 residues. V lost 10 bases to trimming and J lost 7 bases; unmatched junction nucleotides: 8. Germline values: CDR1 KGHDR, CDR2 SFDVKD. CDR3 nucleotide sequence: TGTGCCACGGGGACAGGGGAGCCGGGCGGGGAGCTGTTTTTT. This translates into CATGTGEPGGELFF.

This clonotype was seen only a few times. This chain links TRBV20-1 with TRBJ1-4, with TRBD1 matching over 10 bases. Losses at the gene ends were 3 bases for V and 10 bases for J; bases not matched to a gene: 5. Germline CDR1 reads DFQATT; CDR2 reads SNEGSKA (reference sequence). This CDR3 contains 13 residues. The CDR3 DNA follows: TGCAGTGCTAGGACAGGGGGCATCGGAAAACTGTTTTTT. Translation: CSARTGGIGKLFF.

This clonotype appeared a few times. The chain has TRBV7-8 and TRBJ2-6; D gene ambiguous. The V end lost 7 bases, the J end lost 0 bases, and 13 bases lay between the germline ends. CDR1 SGHVS and CDR2 FQNEAQ come from the germline V gene. The CDR3 has 16 residues. The CDR3 reads CASTPPFRSGANVLTF. CDR3 DNA sequence: TGTGCCAGCACCCCTCCTTTCCGCTCTGGGGCCAACGTCCTGACTTTC.

This chain uses TRBV6-5 with TRBJ2-1; 8 nucleotides align to TRBD2. Germline assignment: CDR1 MNHEY and CDR2 SVGAGI. The V and J ends lost 2 bases and 4 bases, in that order; junction bases with no gene match: 7. This CDR3 contains 16 residues. The CDR3 bases are TGTGCCAGCAGTTACACCGGAGCGGGGGTATACAATGAGCAGTTCTTC. Translating gives CASSYTGAGVYNEQFF.

The chain couples TRBV11-2 to TRBJ2-7; unclear D gene. The CDR3 extends over 16 amino acids. Trimming removed 3 bases from V and 4 bases from J, with 19 bases in between. Germline V gene data show CDR1 as SGHAT and CDR2 as FQNNGV. Written as DNA, the CDR3 is TGTGCCAGCAGCTTTTTAAAGGCAGATAGGTCTTACGAGCAGTACTTC. Translated: CASSFLKADRSYEQYF.

This chain joins TRBV29-1 and TRBJ1-3; no clear D gene. Deletions cut 6 bases from V and 3 bases from J, with 15 bases between. The CDR3 has 14 amino acids. Germline loops: CDR1 SQVTM, CDR2 ANQGSEA. CDR3 coding DNA: TGCAGCGTCGAGAAGGGCGGGTTTGGAAACACCATATATTTT. It yields the protein CSVEKGGFGNTIYF. Full variable domain (rest looked up from reference TRBV29-1 and TRBJ1-3): SAVISQKPSRDICQRGTSLTIQCQVDSQVTMMFWYRQQPGQSLTLIATANQGSEATYESGFVIDKFPISRPNLTFSTLTVSNMSPEDSSIYLCSVEKGGFGNTIYFGEGSWLTVV.

This clonotype appeared a few times. V is TRBV12-3 or TRBV12-4 and J is TRBJ2-1; D is perhaps TRBD1 or TRBD2 (7 bases each). V shed 5 bases and J shed 7 bases, with 21 bases lying between them. The CDR3 sequence is 16 residues long. The CDR3 DNA follows: TGTGCCAGCAGTCCCACCAGGGGGGGTGTTGGGAATGAGCAGTTCTTC. This encodes CASSPTRGGVGNEQFF.

The V gene is TRBV11-2, the J gene TRBJ1-1; D unclear. CDR1 is SGHAT and CDR2 is FQNNGV in the germline V gene. The CDR3 consists of 13 residues. The V end was cut by 5 bases, the J end by 5 bases, with 12 bases between. The CDR3 DNA reads as TGTGCCAGCAGCCTAGCCCCCGGGACTGAAGCTTTCTTT. It yields the protein CASSLAPGTEAFF.

This clonotype was seen a few times. A junction end diverges from the germline sequence, so it may reflect a read error. This rearrangement joins TRBV12-3 or TRBV12-4 to TRBJ2-1; TRBD2 matches at 7 bases. The CDR3 runs to 12 residues. The CDR3 spells CASSLKRTSPIF. The CDR3 bases are TGTGCCAGCAGTTTGAAGCGGACTAGTCCCATCTTC.

The chain links TRBV7-7 to TRBJ2-3; D perhaps matches TRBD2 (5 bases). The CDR3 extends over 15 amino acids. The germline CDR1 and CDR2 sequences are SSHAT and FNYEAQ (reference sequence). The V and J ends lost 3 bases and 2 bases respectively, with 12 bases between them. The CDR3 loop reads CASSFLRDLTDTQYF. In nucleotides, the CDR3 is TGTGCCAGCAGCTTCCTTCGGGATCTCACAGATACGCAGTATTTT.

This clonotype was detected many times. This rearrangement joins TRBV20-1 to TRBJ2-2; D not certain. This CDR3 is built from 15 residues. Deletions cut 5 bases from V and 1 base from J, with 14 bases between. Per germline, CDR1 DFQATT and CDR2 SNEGSKA (reference sequence). The DNA for the CDR3 is TGCAGTGCTGTCAGCCCCGTCAGGAACACCGGGGAGCTGTTTTTT. This sequence encodes CSAVSPVRNTGELFF.

At least ten counts were recorded for this clonotype. The gene calls are TRBV29-1 and TRBJ2-5; 9 nucleotides match TRBD2. The length of the CDR3 is 12 residues. Germline values: CDR1 SQVTM, CDR2 ANQGSEA. Trimming cost V 4 bases and J 5 bases; bases outside gene matches: 2. In DNA, the CDR3 is TGCAGCGTTGCAGCGGGAGGTGAGACCCAGTACTTC. It is translated as CSVAAGGETQYF.

The chain carries TRBV4-1 and TRBJ2-7; the D gene is possibly TRBD1 (6 bases). Germline CDR1 is MGHRA and CDR2 is YSYEKL. The CDR3 runs to 16 residues. The germline V and J ends were trimmed by 3 bases and 0 bases, with 15 bases remaining between them. Here the CDR3 DNA reads TGCGCCAGCAGCCATTCGGGTGGGGGCAGCTCCTACGAGCAGTACTTC. It translates to CASSHSGGGSSYEQYF.

CDR3: CSARDRQVYIQYF. Here the CDR3 DNA reads TGCAGTGCTAGAGATCGACAGGTTTACATTCAGTACTTC. The V gene is TRBV20-1, the J gene TRBJ2-4, with D possibly matching TRBD1 (6 bases). Germline loops: CDR1 DFQATT, CDR2 SNEGSKA (reference sequence). The CDR3 contains 13 residues. With 0 bases removed from V and 8 bases from J, the gap between germline ends came to 11 bases.

This clonotype was seen repeatedly, ten times or more. The chain has TRBV7-2 and TRBJ2-2, with D unresolved. There are 14 residues in the CDR3. CDR1 is SGHTA and CDR2 is FQGNSA in the germline V gene. Trimming shortened V by 0 bases and J by 3 bases, and 5 bases separated the two germline ends. This CDR3 is CASSLAAYTGELFF. Written as DNA, the CDR3 is TGTGCCAGCAGCTTAGCCGCGTACACCGGGGAGCTGTTTTTT. The entire variable domain, with the rest obtained from reference TRBV7-2 and TRBJ2-2, is as follows: GAGVSQSPSNKVTEKGKDVELRCDPISGHTALYWYRQSLGQGLEFLIYFQGNSAPDKSGLPSDRFSAERTGGSVSTLTIQRTQQEDSAVYLCASSLAAYTGELFFGEGSRLTVL.

The genes are TRBV5-1 and TRBJ1-4, with 8 bases aligning to TRBD1. Germline V lookup: CDR1 SGHRS, CDR2 YFSETQ. The CDR3 extends over 15 amino acids. V dropped 5 bases and J dropped 8; count of bases not matched to a gene: 11. Here the CDR3 reads CASRDGQGFTEKLFF. The CDR3 DNA reads as TGCGCCAGCAGAGACGGACAGGGATTCACGGAAAAACTGTTTTTT.

The table lists this clonotype with many counts. The chain employs TRBV27 and TRBJ2-1; tentatively, D is TRBD2 (5 bases). V gave up 3 bases and J gave up 0 bases, with 9 bases separating them. This CDR3 contains 15 residues. The germline V gene encodes CDR1 MNHEY and CDR2 SMNVEV (reference sequence). CDR3 loop: CASSFSVSSYNEQFF. CDR3 sequence (DNA): TGTGCCAGCAGTTTTAGCGTTAGCTCCTACAATGAGCAGTTCTTC.